These 24 T cell receptor beta chains originate from one sample sequenced in a study of OX40 agonist ivuxolimab in advanced cancers. Clones were read by immunoSEQ multiplex PCR, and TCRdb kept only the in-frame ones, dropping some. The sample carries about 94,000 clones, around 91% recorded once. Sequenced here: CD4+ or CD8+ T cells sorted from blood, sampled in a trial of the OX40 agonist ivuxolimab. The receptors were gathered from an adult with an advanced solid tumor such as melanoma, head and neck, liver or kidney cancer.

The CDR3 DNA is TGTGCCAGCAGTACCGGGACAGGGGGCAAAAAAAACAATGAGCAGTTCTTC. Protein: CASSTGTGGKKNNEQFF. The chain couples TRBV21-1 to TRBJ2-1; the table's D gene call, TRBD1, was not cross checked with the DNA. TRBV21-1 is marked as a pseudogene. The CDR3 has 17 amino acids.

This clone was observed once. The chain recombines TRBV19 with TRBJ1-5; D is possibly TRBD1 (5 bases). The CDR3 length is 14 residues. Germline CDR1 is LNHDA and CDR2 is SQIVND (reference sequence). With 7 bases removed from V and 1 base from J, the gap between germline ends came to 11 bases. The CDR3 loop reads CASTGTGSNQPQHF. CDR3 bases: TGTGCCAGTACCGGGACGGGGAGCAATCAGCCCCAGCATTTT.

This chain connects TRBV4-1 to TRBJ2-3, with 8 bases identical to TRBD2. The germline CDR1 and CDR2 sequences are MGHRA and YSYEKL. Trimming took 4 bases from V and 1 from J; bases not matched to a gene: 13. This CDR3 comprises 18 residues. CDR3 residues: CASSLRGEDSGGTDTQYF. CDR3 bases: TGCGCCAGCAGCCTAAGAGGTGAGGATAGCGGGGGCACAGATACGCAGTATTTT.

The chain combines TRBV10-3 with TRBJ1-1; 9 bases agree with TRBD1. The germline V gene has CDR1 ENHRY and CDR2 SYGVKD. CDR3 size: 14 residues. V was clipped by 5 bases and J by 4 bases; unmatched bases: 5. Written as DNA, the CDR3 is TGTGCCATCAGTCCAGACAGGGGGTTCACTGAAGCTTTCTTT. It translates to CAISPDRGFTEAFF.

The V and J genes are TRBV30 and TRBJ1-1; the match to TRBD1 covers 7 bases. CDR1 GTSNPN and CDR2 SVGIG come from the germline V gene (reference sequence). After removal of 5 bases from V and 8 bases from J, the junction contained 8 bases not matched to a gene. The CDR3 runs 12 residues. The CDR3 nucleotides read TGTGCCTGGCCTTCCCTGACAGGGGAAGCTTTCTTT. Translating gives CAWPSLTGEAFF.

J is TRBJ2-2 and V is TRBV9, with D perhaps given as TRBD1 or TRBD2 (6 bases each). Trimming pared 0 bases from V and 7 bases from J, leaving 16 bases between. This CDR3 region has 16 residues. Germline V gives CDR1 SGDLS, CDR2 YYNGEE. The CDR3 DNA reads as TGTGCCAGCAGCGTAGGACAGGCGGGGTACGGCGGGGAGCTGTTTTTT. This translates into CASSVGQAGYGGELFF.

The CDR3 sequence: CASSFGHSTPNTEAFF. For the CDR3, the DNA is TGTGCCAGCAGCTTCGGACATTCAACGCCCAACACTGAAGCTTTCTTT. V gene TRBV5-4 combines with J gene TRBJ1-1; a possible D gene is TRBD1 (5 bases). Looked up from germline, CDR1 is SGHNT and CDR2 is YYREEE (reference sequence). CDR3 length: 16 amino acids. V lost 2 bases to trimming and J lost 2 bases, with 16 bases between them.

The genes are TRBV19 and TRBJ1-5; possibly TRBD1 for D (5 bases). The CDR3 totals 18 residues. Trimming took 1 base from V and 0 from J, leaving 16 bases between them. Per the germline V gene, CDR1 is LNHDA and CDR2 is SQIVND (reference sequence). CDR3 sequence (DNA): TGTGCCAGTAGTATAGGCAGGGACGTACCGTTTAGCAATCAGCCCCAGCATTTT. This translates into CASSIGRDVPFSNQPQHF.

This rearrangement joins TRBV29-1 to TRBJ2-1, with D tentatively TRBD1 (7 bases). Germline lookup yields CDR1 SQVTM and CDR2 ANQGSEA. The length of the CDR3 is 13 residues. As DNA, the CDR3 is TGCGGAGGGGAAAGAGACAGGGTCAATGAGCAGTTCTTC. Protein: CGGERDRVNEQFF.

V and J are TRBV7-9 and TRBJ2-6; 8 nucleotides match TRBD1. Germline loops: CDR1 SEHNR, CDR2 FQNEAQ (reference sequence). V trimming: 0 bases; J trimming: 4 bases; junction bases outside the gene matches: 5. This CDR3 has 17 residues. The CDR3 loop is CASSLARTGSGANVLTF. The DNA for the CDR3 is TGTGCCAGCAGCTTAGCCCGGACAGGGTCCGGGGCCAACGTCCTGACTTTC.

The CDR3 reads CASGRTGFDEQFF. CDR3 DNA: TGTGCCAGCGGCCGGACAGGGTTCGATGAGCAGTTCTTC. This chain links TRBV6-5 with TRBJ2-1; 8 bases match TRBD1. The V gene end was trimmed by 8 bases and the J gene end by 8 bases; junction bases not matched to a gene: 8. The CDR3 totals 13 residues. From germline, CDR1 is MNHEY and CDR2 SVGAGI.

This chain joins TRBV30 and TRBJ2-5; no clear D. CDR3 size: 18 residues. V shed 0 bases and J shed 2 bases, with 22 bases lying between them. From germline, CDR1 is GTSNPN and CDR2 SVGIG (reference sequence). The CDR3 is CAWSVLGRVSRFQETQYF. The CDR3 nucleotides read TGTGCCTGGAGTGTACTTGGTCGGGTGTCCCGGTTTCAAGAGACCCAGTACTTC.

This clone was observed once. The chain joins TRBV5-4 to TRBJ1-1; D unresolved. The germline CDR1 and CDR2 sequences are SGHNT and YYREEE (reference sequence). Deletions cut 0 bases from V and 1 base from J, with 13 bases between. This CDR3 is 16 amino acids long. This chain's CDR3 is CASSLAWGRSNTEAFF. The CDR3, as DNA: TGTGCCAGCAGCTTGGCCTGGGGAAGGTCGAACACTGAAGCTTTCTTT.

The V and J genes are TRBV19 and TRBJ1-2, with 10 bases that match TRBD1. The CDR3 loop spans 16 amino acids. Germline CDR1 is LNHDA and CDR2 is SQIVND (reference sequence). Trimming cost V 3 bases and J 5 bases; bases outside gene matches: 9. CDR3 sequence reads: CASSIPIRQGAYGYTF. The CDR3 bases are TGTGCCAGTAGTATTCCCATTCGACAGGGGGCGTATGGCTACACCTTC.

This chain uses TRBV19 with TRBJ2-3, with D tentatively TRBD2 (6 bases). Trimming removed 7 bases from V and 2 bases from J, with 13 bases in between. Germline CDR1 is LNHDA and CDR2 is SQIVND (reference sequence). The CDR3 length is 14 residues. Written as DNA, the CDR3 is TGTGCCAGTATGACTAGGGACCTCACAGATACGCAGTATTTT. It codes for CASMTRDLTDTQYF.

This chain connects TRBV5-4 to TRBJ2-5; D is unclear. The CDR3 spans 15 residues. In germline, CDR1 is SGHNT, CDR2 YYREEE (reference sequence). Trimming removed 3 bases from V and 1 base from J, with 13 bases in between. The chain's CDR3 is CASSWAGSLQETQYF. The DNA of the CDR3 is TGTGCCAGCAGCTGGGCAGGAAGTCTCCAAGAGACCCAGTACTTC.

In its sample, this clone was seen once. J is TRBJ2-5 and V is TRBV23-1; 13 bases match TRBD2. The DNA end lines up better with TRBJ2-7; the J call may be wrong. TRBV23-1 is treated as an ORF (open reading frame) with a function not yet certain. The CDR3 is 15 residues long. The DNA for the CDR3 is TGCGCCAGCAGTGTGACTAGCGGGGGGCCCTACGAGCAGTACTTC. This codes for CASSVTSGGPYEQYF.

The J gene is TRBJ1-2, the V gene TRBV7-2; 10 nucleotides match TRBD1. This CDR3 is built from 14 residues. Germline values: CDR1 SGHTA, CDR2 FQGNSA. The V segment lost 3 bases and the J segment 6 bases; nucleotides outside the gene matches: 4. As DNA, the CDR3 is TGTGCCAGCAGCTTGGAGACAGGGGGCGATGGCTACACCTTC. Protein: CASSLETGGDGYTF.

The chain is built from TRBV12-5 and TRBJ1-3; maybe TRBD1 (5 bases). CDR1 and CDR2 from the germline V gene are LGHNT and FRNRAP. This CDR3 is built from 15 residues. Between the trimmed V and J ends, which lost 5 bases and 0 bases, there was a span of 11 bases. CDR3 sequence reads: CASGLGGSSGNTIYF. CDR3 DNA sequence: TGTGCTAGTGGTCTGGGGGGGAGCTCTGGAAACACCATATATTTT.

This chain links TRBV6-5 with TRBJ2-1; no clear D gene. CDR1 MNHEY and CDR2 SVGAGI come from the germline V gene. V was shortened by 4 bases and J by 9 bases, with 19 bases between the two germline ends. CDR3 size: 15 residues. The CDR3 DNA follows: TGTGCCAGCAGTTTCGGGTTTCATAGGACCACTGAGCAGTTCTTC. Translation: CASSFGFHRTTEQFF.

The V call is TRBV30, the J call TRBJ2-7; D call uncertain. There are 15 residues in the CDR3. Between the trimmed V and J ends, which lost 0 bases and 6 bases, there was a span of 18 bases. The germline CDR1 and CDR2 sequences are GTSNPN and SVGIG (reference sequence). The CDR3 region has the DNA TGTGCCTGGAGTGTACCTCGCCCTGGGCCCAGCGAGCAGTACTTC. It specifies CAWSVPRPGPSEQYF.

This clone occurred once. The DNA for the CDR3 is TGTGCCAGCAGCCCACTGAACTCAACGGACAATGAGCAGTTCTTC. Translated, it gives CASSPLNSTDNEQFF. The gene calls are TRBV11-3 and TRBJ2-1; D is unclear. V was pared by 5 bases and J by 5 bases, with 16 bases between. Per the germline V gene, CDR1 is SGHNT and CDR2 is YENEEA. This CDR3 spans 15 amino acids.

The CDR3, as DNA: TGTGCCAGCAGCTCGTTTTCGGGGAGCTCCTACGAGCAGTACTTC. It is translated as CASSSFSGSSYEQYF. This chain connects TRBV7-2 to TRBJ2-7, with D perhaps TRBD2 (5 bases). The CDR3 has 15 amino acids. Trimming pared 4 bases from V and 0 bases from J, leaving 13 bases between. CDR1 and CDR2 from the germline V gene are SGHTA and FQGNSA.

The chain is built from TRBV21-1 and TRBJ2-7; the table names TRBD2, a call not compared with the DNA. TRBV21-1 is assigned pseudogene status. CDR3 length equals 18 residues. CDR3 sequence reads: CASSNPRSEGEASYEQYF. CDR3 in DNA: TGTGCCAGCAGCAACCCCCGCAGCGAAGGTGAGGCCTCCTACGAGCAGTACTTC.